One T cell receptor beta chain is described in this entry. Its antigen is as yet unknown. Measured with immunoSEQ multiplex PCR; TCRdb has only the in-frame clones, and not every one. The sample includes about 50,000 clones, less than 80% of them seen just once. With 1 base clipped from V and 3 bases from J, the junction kept 2 bases outside the gene matches. The CDR3 sequence is 14 residues long. CDR1 is SGHRS and CDR2 is YFSETQ in the germline V gene. Indicated time point: week 47, end of study. Vaccination used 300 ug of mutant IDH1 20-mer peptide per dose, with topical imiquimod. Patients carried new grade 3 or 4 IDH1-mutant astrocytomas lacking nuclear ATRX. The data were taken from a study of a mutant IDH1 vaccine in newly diagnosed glioma. The wider study: Of the patients given treatment, 62.5% were male and approximately 40% were female, and a mean age of approximately 37 years was recorded.

The origin of this receptor is a man in his fifties or sixties with glioma. The specimen comprised PBMCs, sampled from a glioma patient whose treatment included an IDH1 peptide vaccine. The chain is built from TRBV5-1 and TRBJ1-1, with 8 bases that match TRBD1. The CDR3 spells CASSLTGGDTEAFF. Written as DNA, the CDR3 is TGCGCCAGCAGCTTGACAGGGGGAGACACTGAAGCTTTCTTT.